The 12 T cell receptor beta chains reported below all come from one sample, sequenced in a study of radiotherapy plus CTLA-4 blockade in lung cancer (dated by TCRdb to 2016 to 2019). The library was made by the immunoSEQ multiplex PCR assay. Not all clones reach the TCRdb copy of this immuneACCESS table, which keeps in-frame sequences only. Checked studies attribute under half of the gap to unresolved V genes and leave the rest unexplained. The sample data list about 72,000 clones, and about 83% of these were observed just once. About 4% of the sample belongs to the ten largest clones. This sample comprised peripheral blood, obtained from a patient treated with radiotherapy plus ipilimumab. These receptors were obtained from a human donor with non-small cell lung cancer who had a partial response to radiotherapy plus ipilimumab.

V and J are TRBV30 and TRBJ2-7; TRBD2 matches 7 bases. The J segment lost 3 bases and the V segment lost 0 bases, leaving 5 bases of the junction unmatched. The CDR3 consists of 14 residues. CDR1 is GTSNPN, CDR2 SVGIG, per germline (reference sequence). Here the CDR3 DNA reads TGTGCCTGGAGTGTGGGGGGGAGGTACTACGAGCAGTACTTC. Protein sequence: CAWSVGGRYYEQYF.

This clone has just one count. V gene TRBV11-2 combines with J gene TRBJ1-3, with a weak D call TRBD1 (5 bases). The germline V and J ends were trimmed by 8 bases and 4 bases, with 21 bases remaining between them. Germline V gene data show CDR1 as SGHAT and CDR2 as FQNNGV. The CDR3 covers 16 residues. The CDR3 loop is CASHASKGSEGNTIYF. CDR3 nucleotides: TGTGCCAGCCACGCCTCCAAGGGGTCCGAAGGAAACACCATATATTTT. Looking up the rest from reference TRBV11-2 and TRBJ1-3 gives the full variable domain: EAGVAQSPRYKIIEKRQSVAFWCNPISGHATLYWYQQILGQGPKLLIQFQNNGVVDDSQLPKDRFSAERLKGVDSTLKIQPAKLEDSAVYLCASHASKGSEGNTIYFGEGSWLTVV.

The CDR3 DNA reads TGTGCCAGCAGTGGACAGGGGGCAGCCGGGGAGCTGTTTTTT. Its translation: CASSGQGAAGELFF. The genes are TRBV7-3 and TRBJ2-2; the match to TRBD1 covers 11 bases. The CDR3 is 14 amino acids. Germline V CDR1 and CDR2: SGHTA, FQGTGA. Germline trimming cut 6 bases from V and 6 bases from J; bases unmatched to any gene: 3.

The CDR3 region has the DNA TGTGCCAGTAGTATCCCCGGCCCAGGGCACTATGGCTACACCTTC. Its protein is CASSIPGPGHYGYTF. V is TRBV19 and J is TRBJ1-2; D might be TRBD1 (5 bases). Between the trimmed V and J ends, which lost 3 bases and 3 bases, there was a span of 14 bases. The CDR3 runs to 15 residues. Germline assignment: CDR1 LNHDA and CDR2 SQIVND (reference sequence).

J is TRBJ2-1 and V is TRBV7-2; TRBD2 matches at 8 bases. The CDR3 covers 16 residues. Unmatched junction bases numbered 13, after V lost 5 bases and J lost 7 bases. CDR1 is SGHTA, CDR2 FQGNSA, per germline. The CDR3 is CASSRHSGTGGNEQFF. The CDR3, as DNA: TGTGCCAGCAGCCGTCATAGCGGGACGGGAGGGAATGAGCAGTTCTTC.

CDR3 bases: TGTGCCAGCAGCGAGTTACAGGGGGCTTACGAGCAGTACTTC. Encoded protein: CASSELQGAYEQYF. The chain uses TRBV9 and TRBJ2-7; TRBD1 aligns across 9 bases. This CDR3 is 14 amino acids long. Per the germline V gene, CDR1 is SGDLS and CDR2 is YYNGEE. With V trimmed by 3 bases and J by 4 bases, 5 bases remained unmatched.

This chain links TRBV27 with TRBJ2-7; 7 bases are shared with TRBD1. The junction had 11 bases not matched to a gene; V was cut back by 6 bases and J by 0 bases. There are 16 residues in the CDR3. CDR1 is MNHEY, CDR2 SMNVEV, per germline (reference sequence). This CDR3 is CASRGDRTYTSYEQYF. In DNA form, the CDR3 reads TGTGCCAGCAGGGGGGACAGAACCTACACCTCCTACGAGCAGTACTTC.

This chain connects TRBV11-2 to TRBJ2-7, with D perhaps matching TRBD2 (5 bases). V gave up 0 bases and J gave up 1 base, with 10 bases separating them. The germline V gene has CDR1 SGHAT and CDR2 FQNNGV. The CDR3 is 15 residues long. CDR3 in amino acids: CASSLDQQRSYEQYF. The CDR3 region has the DNA TGTGCCAGCAGCTTAGATCAGCAGCGGTCCTACGAGCAGTACTTC.

Remarks on this clone: At one of its ends the junction is not consistent with the germline gene, which may arise from a read error. The chain uses TRBV11-2 and TRBJ1-2, with D possibly matching TRBD1 (5 bases). The CDR3 runs 15 residues. Germline CDR1 SGHAT, CDR2 FQNNGV. CDR3 in amino acids: CASSFVGGWNYGHTF. In nucleotides, the CDR3 is TGTGCCAGCAGCTTCGTCGGGGGGTGGAACTATGGCCACACCTTC.

The chain uses TRBV18 and TRBJ2-1; 13 positions match TRBD2. Per germline, CDR1 KGHSH and CDR2 LQKENI. After removal of 4 bases from V and 5 bases from J, the junction contained 11 bases not matched to a gene. This CDR3 has 18 amino acids. The CDR3 sequence is CASSQGLAGPSSDNEQFF. In nucleotides, the CDR3 is TGTGCCAGCTCACAGGGACTAGCGGGACCATCTTCTGACAATGAGCAGTTCTTC.

The chain recombines TRBV7-2 with TRBJ2-1; 10 bases fit TRBD2. Losses at the gene ends were 0 bases for V and 4 bases for J; bases not matched to a gene: 0. The CDR3 has 15 amino acids. The germline V gene has CDR1 SGHTA and CDR2 FQGNSA. Here the CDR3 DNA reads TGTGCCAGCAGCTTAGCTAGCGGGGGGTACAATGAGCAGTTCTTC. Amino acids: CASSLASGGYNEQFF.

This chain connects TRBV29-1 to TRBJ2-1; TRBD2 matches 11 bases. With V trimmed by 0 bases and J by 9 bases, 10 bases remained unmatched. Germline CDR1 is SQVTM and CDR2 is ANQGSEA. The CDR3 is 16 residues long. The CDR3 bases are TGCAGCGTTGAAGATCCAGATAGCGGGAGGGCCGGTGAGCAGTTCTTC. Protein product: CSVEDPDSGRAGEQFF.